This TCR beta chain was sequenced for a study of blood T cell repertoires in COVID-19 (dated by TCRdb to between 2020 and 2021). A note on the overall study: Samples covering the acute and convalescent phases of COVID-19 were provided by collaborators in the United States, Italy and Spain. The prospective study material was composed of cDNA or gDNA derived from T cells, B-cell-depleted T cells, or PBMCs. Subjects who had been exposed to COVID-19, were actively infected with it, or had recovered from it provided the deeply sampled blood TCRbeta repertoires that made up the dataset. The repertoires were released in a freely available public database meant as a resource for research on the immune response to SARS-CoV-2. Samples came from the ongoing ImmuneRACE study (first 160 participants) plus 1,254 subjects from 6 global collaborators. A de-identified subject ID, COVID-19 status, age in years and sex were almost always included in the sample metadata. HLA class I and class II types, where available, came from metadata supplied by the sample provider rather than from assay-based typing.

Only one count was recorded for this clone. The specificity of this receptor is unknown. No base-level quality is on record; no much larger clone is a single base apart. Findings and caveats that apply to the study as a whole: How much clinical and demographic metadata was included differed by source and by participant, and the metadata was provided uncurated.

TCRbeta CDR3 regions were amplified from genomic DNA by means of the immunoSEQ Assay, a bias-controlled multiplex PCR. As for the original processing: Nucleated cell counts per sample were estimated from amplification of reference gene primers within the assay. To quantify the absolute abundance of each unique TCRbeta CDR3 rearrangement, sequence reads were collapsed and filtered. For each sample, productive Simpson clonality was calculated by taking the square root of Simpson's diversity index across productive rearrangements. TCRdb stores this immuneACCESS table with in-frame sequences only. Part of the clones is absent; in the studies checked, under half of the shortfall reflects unresolved V genes, and no reason is known for the rest. V and J calls and clone size are those listed in that table; D and trimming were worked out from the DNA. The sample contains more than 250,000 clones, 70% to 90% of them found a single time. The top ten clonotypes cover 5.3% of the sample.

Participants in the prospective study were enrolled through a virtual design, were aged roughly 18 to 100 years, and lived in roughly 25 United States geographic areas. In the prospective study, cohorts were assigned on the basis of participant-reported clinical history obtained from a screening survey and a study questionnaire. ImmuneRACE Cohort 3 recovered participants were defined by two consecutive negative NP/OP PCR tests, healthcare professional clearance, or symptom resolution. In the prospective study, mobile phlebotomists collected whole blood, serum and a nasopharyngeal or oropharyngeal swab from each participant. Additional blood draws and questionnaires over a 2-month period could optionally be provided by prospective study participants. Prospective study blood samples were shipped either frozen or at room temperature before DNA extraction. This TCR was sampled from a woman aged 30 to 39 who had recovered from COVID-19. The sample was PBMCs or T cells enriched from blood (not recorded which).

The CDR3 loop reads CASSWGQGAPGGYTF. The DNA sequence follows: TGTGCCAGCAGTTGGGGACAGGGGGCGCCGGGTGGCTACACCTTC. Recombination joined TRBV27 with TRBJ1-2, and 12 junction bases match TRBD1. The CDR3 holds 15 amino acids from the cysteine to the phenylalanine. Just the 45-base CDR3 DNA is kept, in frame starting at base 1. The germline V gene (reference sequence) specifies MNHEY as CDR1 and SMNVEV as CDR2. Ends trimmed: V by 4 bases, J by 7 bases; bases unmatched to a gene: 7.